The T cell receptor (beta chain) under discussion was sequenced for a study of response to subunit inactivated influenza vaccine. Trimming took 6 bases from V and 7 from J; bases not matched to a gene: 16. CDR3 length: 18 amino acids. Germline CDR1 reads MNHEY; CDR2 reads SVGEGT. TCRdb re-called the RT-PCR reads through MiXCR, storing one row per CDR3 protein. The data contain hundreds of thousands of distinct CDR3 sequences, 10% to 15% of them singletons. Comment on this clonotype: Its antigen is not known.

General observations from the study: T cells newly recruited by each seasonal influenza vaccination are few, the authors suggested.

The source material was PBMCs from blood, sampled around seven weeks after vaccination. The chain combines TRBV6-2 or TRBV6-3 with TRBJ2-2, with 11 bases that match TRBD2. This clonotype originated in a man aged 45-60 years who received an inactivated influenza vaccine. The CDR3 DNA follows: TGTGCCAGCAGCTGGACCGGGACTAGCGGTCTCTGGGGCGGGGAGCTGTTTTTT. Translating it yields CASSWTGTSGLWGGELFF.